A selection of T cell receptor beta chains follows, all from one sample in a study of cytomegalovirus exposure and HLA in healthy donors. Profiling relied on immunoSEQ multiplex PCR, and the TCRdb table lists in-frame clones only, not all of them. The data show some 150,000 clones, around 66% seen once. Sequenced sample: PBMCs. The source of these receptors is a woman aged 30 to 39 in good health and CMV-seropositive. Each CDR3 is given with its conserved first and last residue. A D gene is named only where the DNA matches it firmly. The listing skips clone size in some rows; elsewhere it reads once, few, many or a size class.

D gene | clone size | J gene | V gene | CDR3 protein | CDR3 DNA
. | few | TRBJ2-1 | TRBV7-9 | CAIEGLEQFF | TGTGCCATTGAGGGACTTGAGCAGTTCTTC
. | . | TRBJ1-3 | TRBV6-1 | CASSEGSLRARGFAGNTIYF | TGTGCCAGCAGTGAAGGATCCTTGCGGGCCAGGGGATTTGCTGGAAACACCATATATTTT
TRBD2 | . | TRBJ2-7 | TRBV5-5 | CASSPGLAGGFEQYF | TGTGCCAGCAGCCCGGGACTAGCGGGAGGTTTCGAGCAGTACTTC
. | few | TRBJ1-5 | TRBV19 | CASSLPSRRQLSQPQHF | TGTGCCAGTAGTCTTCCCTCGCGGAGGCAGTTGAGCCAGCCCCAGCATTTT
TRBD1 | once | TRBJ2-6 | TRBV7-3 | CASSLINLLPKTGGSSSGANVLTF | TGTGCCAGCAGCTTAATAAATTTACTTCCCAAGACAGGGGGCTCTAGCTCTGGGGCCAACGTCCTGACTTTC
. | . | TRBJ1-6 | TRBV28 | CASRHLYNSPLHF | TGTGCCAGCAGACATCTCTATAATTCACCCCTCCACTTT
. | few | TRBJ1-2 | TRBV15 | CATSRVGGIDGYTF | TGTGCCACCAGCAGAGTCGGGGGGATCGATGGCTACACCTTC
TRBD1 | few | TRBJ2-7 | TRBV5-1 | CASSLGGDRLISYEQYF | TGCGCCAGCAGCTTGGGGGGGGACAGGCTAATCTCCTACGAGCAGTACTTC
TRBD1 | few | TRBJ2-7 | TRBV5-1 | CASSLDRGEQYF | TGCGCCAGCAGCTTGGACAGGGGCGAGCAGTACTTC
. | few | TRBJ2-3 | TRBV4-1 | CASSHTSLRGARPLTTDTQYF | TGCGCCAGCAGCCACACTAGTCTACGGGGGGCTCGACCTCTTACCACAGATACGCAGTATTTT
TRBD2 | few | TRBJ2-1 | TRBV11-2 | CASSFRGSYNEQFF | TGTGCCAGCAGCTTTCGCGGGAGCTACAATGAGCAGTTCTTC
TRBD1 | . | TRBJ2-7 | TRBV27 | CASSLVGQGVEQYF | TGTGCCAGCAGTTTAGTGGGACAGGGGGTCGAGCAGTACTTC
. | . | TRBJ1-1 | TRBV21-1 | CASTDRDEAFF | TGTGCCAGCACAGACAGGGACGAAGCTTTCTTT
TRBD1 | few | TRBJ2-7 | TRBV10-3 | CAISGSRGHEQYF | TGTGCCATCAGTGGGAGCAGGGGGCACGAGCAGTACTTC
. | few | TRBJ2-4 | TRBV6-5 | CASSSPEAGSIQYF | TGTGCCAGCAGCTCCCCGGAGGCGGGTAGCATTCAGTACTTC
. | few | TRBJ2-1 | TRBV29-1 | CSARMAFLEPNEQFF | TGCAGCGCCAGGATGGCCTTCCTCGAGCCCAATGAGCAGTTCTTC
TRBD1 | . | TRBJ2-3 | TRBV4-1 | CASSQTPRQGADTQYF | TGCGCCAGCAGCCAAACCCCCAGACAGGGCGCCGATACGCAGTATTTT
TRBD2 | . | TRBJ2-1 | TRBV25-1 | CASSGLAGLTSYNEQFF | TGTGCCAGCAGTGGTCTAGCGGGTCTAACCTCCTACAATGAGCAGTTCTTC
. | . | TRBJ1-2 | TRBV4-2 | CASSQGDLRGKFYGYTF | TGTGCCAGCAGCCAAGGGGATCTAAGGGGGAAGTTTTATGGCTACACCTTC
. | . | TRBJ1-4 | TRBV6-4 | CASSRNIGDEKLFF | TGTGCCAGCAGTCGGAACATCGGGGATGAAAAACTGTTTTTT
TRBD1 | . | TRBJ2-5 | TRBV6-5 | CASSYPGTGGAKTQYF | TGTGCCAGCAGTTACCCCGGGACAGGGGGCGCGAAGACCCAGTACTTC
. | . | TRBJ1-2 | TRBV28 | CASSSPGTYGYTF | TGTGCCAGCAGTTCACCGGGAACCTATGGCTACACCTTC
TRBD1 | . | TRBJ1-2 | TRBV5-6 | CASRRQGAFSPKDGYTF | TGTGCCAGCAGACGACAGGGGGCGTTTTCCCCGAAGGATGGCTACACCTTC
. | . | TRBJ1-2 | TRBV5-1 | CASSLERGSYGYTF | TGCGCCAGCAGCCTGGAGAGAGGGAGTTATGGCTACACCTTC
TRBD2 | . | TRBJ2-7 | TRBV19 | CASSIQRGPHEQYF | TGTGCCAGTAGTATCCAGCGGGGCCCCCACGAGCAGTACTTC
TRBD1 | . | TRBJ2-7 | TRBV2 | CASKPGQGFYEQYF | TGTGCCAGCAAACCGGGACAGGGTTTCTACGAGCAGTACTTC
. | few | TRBJ1-2 | TRBV9 | CASSATAGSNYGYTF | TGTGCCAGCAGCGCTACGGCGGGGTCAAACTATGGCTACACCTTC
TRBD1 | once | TRBJ2-7 | TRBV5-1 | CASSGDRGAYEQYF | TGCGCCAGCAGCGGGGACAGGGGAGCCTACGAGCAGTACTTC
TRBD1 | . | TRBJ1-1 | TRBV7-2 | CASSKTGGRWYTEAFF | TGTGCCAGCAGCAAGACAGGGGGAAGATGGTACACTGAAGCTTTCTTT
TRBD2 | . | TRBJ2-7 | TRBV19 | CASSSQTSGRAFRSEQYF | TGTGCCAGTAGTTCACAGACTAGCGGGAGGGCCTTTCGGTCCGAGCAGTACTTC
. | . | TRBJ1-2 | TRBV6-1 | CASKEKRGEHGTF | TGTGCCAGCAAGGAAAAACGAGGCGAGCATGGGACCTTC
. | . | TRBJ2-7 | TRBV6-5 | CASRAGMVGSYEQYF | TGTGCCAGCAGGGCCGGGATGGTCGGGAGCTACGAGCAGTACTTC
TRBD1 | . | TRBJ1-2 | TRBV5-1 | CASSSLTGQGDGYTF | TGCGCCAGCAGCTCTCTTACAGGACAGGGGGACGGCTACACCTTC
TRBD1 | . | TRBJ1-6 | TRBV7-2 | CASSHRQGHSPLHF | TGTGCCAGCAGTCACCGACAGGGGCATTCCCCCCTCCACTTT
TRBD2 | . | TRBJ2-7 | TRBV19 | CASSIGLAGGAYF | TGTGCCAGTAGTATCGGACTAGCGGGAGGCGCGTACTTC
. | . | TRBJ2-1 | TRBV2 | CASNRAGTYNEQFF | TGTGCCAGCAATCGAGCAGGGACCTACAATGAGCAGTTCTTC
. | few | TRBJ2-5 | TRBV5-1 | CASSFSGAGVETQYF | TGCGCCAGCAGCTTCTCGGGGGCGGGAGTGGAGACCCAGTACTTC
. | . | TRBJ1-5 | TRBV9 | CASSVDLGGQPQHF | TGTGCCAGCAGCGTAGACTTGGGGGGGCAGCCCCAGCATTTT
TRBD1 | once | TRBJ2-7 | TRBV2 | CASLGGAYEQYF | TGTGCCAGCTTAGGGGGCGCCTACGAGCAGTACTTC
. | . | TRBJ1-4 | TRBV5-5 | CASSLNVQEKLFF | TGTGCCAGCAGCCTCAACGTACAAGAAAAACTGTTTTTT
TRBD2 | once | TRBJ2-1 | TRBV19 | CASSISGTTREQFF | TGTGCCAGTAGTATAAGCGGGACGACTCGCGAGCAGTTCTTC
. | once | TRBJ1-5 | TRBV7-2 | CASSLDSGISQPQHF | TGTGCCAGCAGCTTAGATTCAGGGATCAGCCAGCCCCAGCATTTT
. | . | TRBJ1-2 | TRBV11-3 | CASSLDHGYGYTF | TGTGCCAGCAGCTTAGATCACGGCTATGGCTACACCTTC
TRBD1 | . | TRBJ1-1 | TRBV28 | CASSSGGTGAGNTEAFF | TGTGCCAGCAGTTCCGGCGGGACAGGGGCCGGTAACACTGAAGCTTTCTTT
TRBD1 | few | TRBJ1-1 | TRBV4-1 | CASSPGTGDRNTEAFF | TGCGCCAGCAGCCCCGGGACAGGGGATCGGAACACTGAAGCTTTCTTT
. | . | TRBJ2-7 | TRBV13 | CASSDDKDREGNEQYF | TGTGCCAGCAGCGACGACAAGGACAGAGAGGGTAACGAGCAGTACTTC
. | . | TRBJ1-2 | TRBV5-4 | CASSTRLTGLGYTF | TGTGCCAGCAGCACTCGACTGACGGGATTAGGCTACACCTTC
. | . | TRBJ2-7 | TRBV5-6 | CASSSGTHYEQYF | TGTGCCAGCAGCTCCGGGACACATTATGAGCAGTACTTC
TRBD2 | . | TRBJ2-1 | TRBV4-1 | CASSQGLAGLISYNEQFF | TGCGCCAGCAGCCAAGGACTAGCGGGGCTAATCTCCTACAATGAGCAGTTCTTC
. | few | TRBJ2-7 | TRBV27 | CASSRGGAYEQYF | TGTGCCAGCAGTAGGGGTGGGGCGTACGAGCAGTACTTC
. | . | TRBJ2-2 | TRBV10-3 | CAISLTGTGELFF | TGTGCCATCAGCTTAACAGGGACCGGGGAGCTGTTTTTT
. | . | TRBJ1-3 | TRBV29-1 | CSVSRGANGNTIYF | TGCAGCGTTTCCCGGGGTGCGAATGGAAACACCATATATTTT
TRBD1 | . | TRBJ2-7 | TRBV5-4 | CASSFRGRYYEQYF | TGTGCCAGCAGCTTCAGGGGGCGATACTACGAGCAGTACTTC
TRBD1 | few | TRBJ1-5 | TRBV2 | CASRYRGIGQPQHF | TGTGCCAGCAGATACAGGGGGATAGGTCAGCCCCAGCATTTT
. | . | TRBJ1-2 | TRBV28 | CASSSRYGYTF | TGTGCCAGCAGTTCGCGCTATGGCTACACCTTC
TRBD2 | . | TRBJ2-1 | TRBV2 | CASSVGSGGINEQFF | TGTGCCAGCAGTGTTGGTAGCGGGGGGATTAATGAGCAGTTCTTC
TRBD2 | few | TRBJ2-6 | TRBV25-1 | CASSDTSGVGGANVLTF | TGTGCCAGCAGTGACACTAGCGGGGTTGGTGGGGCCAACGTCCTGACTTTC